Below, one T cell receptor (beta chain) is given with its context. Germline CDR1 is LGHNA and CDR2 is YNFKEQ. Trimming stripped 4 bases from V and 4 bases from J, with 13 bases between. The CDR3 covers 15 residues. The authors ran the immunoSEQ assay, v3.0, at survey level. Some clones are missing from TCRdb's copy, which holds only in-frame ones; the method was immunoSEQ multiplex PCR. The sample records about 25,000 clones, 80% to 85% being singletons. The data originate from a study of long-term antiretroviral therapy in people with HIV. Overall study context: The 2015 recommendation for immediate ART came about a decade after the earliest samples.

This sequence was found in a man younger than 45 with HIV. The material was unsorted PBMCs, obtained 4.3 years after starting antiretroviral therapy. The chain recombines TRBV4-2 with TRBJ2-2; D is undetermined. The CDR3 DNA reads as TGTGCCAGCAGCCCTTACTTCGTAGCCACCGGGGAGCTGTTTTTT. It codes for CASSPYFVATGELFF.